The 5 T cell receptor beta chains given below trace back to one sample, sequenced in a study of blood T cell repertoires in COVID-19. Method: immunoSEQ multiplex PCR; TCRdb's copy keeps in-frame clones and lacks some. The table includes roughly 30,000 clones, around nine tenths detected once. Sequences were obtained from peripheral blood. The receptor set was obtained from a human donor in a cohort sampled during active COVID-19.

The rearrangement links TRBV4-1 to TRBJ1-2; D is undetermined. This CDR3 has 16 residues. The V and J ends lost 4 bases and 2 bases respectively, with 17 bases between them. Germline lookup yields CDR1 MGHRA and CDR2 YSYEKL. CDR3 in DNA: TGCGCCAGCAGCCCAGAGTTGGCCAGGCTAAACTATGGCTACACCTTC. Protein sequence: CASSPELARLNYGYTF.

V and J are TRBV19 and TRBJ2-7, with TRBD2 as a possible D gene (5 bases). The CDR3 has 14 amino acids. The germline V gene encodes CDR1 LNHDA and CDR2 SQIVND (reference sequence). Trimming removed 4 bases from V and 3 bases from J, with 13 bases in between. Written as DNA, the CDR3 is TGTGCCAGTAGTAGGAGACAAGGAGGCTACGAGCAGTACTTC. This encodes CASSRRQGGYEQYF.

The chain carries TRBV6-5 and TRBJ2-4, with D perhaps TRBD1 (6 bases). V was shortened by 6 bases and J by 3 bases, with 15 bases between the two germline ends. Germline loops: CDR1 MNHEY, CDR2 SVGAGI. The CDR3 spans 15 residues. The CDR3 DNA sequence: TGTGCCAGCAGCGCCCTCGGACAGAGCAAAAACATTCAGTACTTC. It is translated as CASSALGQSKNIQYF.

V and J are TRBV7-6 and TRBJ1-4; possibly TRBD1 for D (5 bases). The CDR3 has 15 residues. Germline V gives CDR1 SGHVS, CDR2 FNYEAQ. The V end was cut by 5 bases, the J end by 5 bases, with 15 bases between. CDR3 nucleotide sequence: TGTGCCAGCAGCCCCGGGACGGGACTAAATGAAAAACTGTTTTTT. Residues: CASSPGTGLNEKLFF.

This chain links TRBV7-3 with TRBJ2-1; 15 nucleotides align to TRBD2. This CDR3 is built from 18 residues. Trimming took 3 bases from V and 1 from J; bases not matched to a gene: 4. Germline CDR1 SGHTA, CDR2 FQGTGA. This CDR3 reads CASSFAGTSGGSYNEQFF. The CDR3 nucleotides are TGTGCCAGCAGCTTCGCCGGGACTAGCGGGGGGTCCTACAATGAGCAGTTCTTC.